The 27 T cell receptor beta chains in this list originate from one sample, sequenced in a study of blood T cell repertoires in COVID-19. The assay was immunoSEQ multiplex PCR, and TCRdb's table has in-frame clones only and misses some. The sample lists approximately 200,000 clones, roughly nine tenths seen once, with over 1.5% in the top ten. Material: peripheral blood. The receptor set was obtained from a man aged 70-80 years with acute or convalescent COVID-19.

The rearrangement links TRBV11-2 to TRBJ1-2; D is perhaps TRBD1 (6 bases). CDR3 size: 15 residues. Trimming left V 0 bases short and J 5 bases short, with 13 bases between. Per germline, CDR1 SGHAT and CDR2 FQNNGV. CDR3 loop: CASSLEGTNLYGYTF. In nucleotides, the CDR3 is TGTGCCAGCAGCTTAGAAGGGACAAACCTATATGGCTACACCTTC.

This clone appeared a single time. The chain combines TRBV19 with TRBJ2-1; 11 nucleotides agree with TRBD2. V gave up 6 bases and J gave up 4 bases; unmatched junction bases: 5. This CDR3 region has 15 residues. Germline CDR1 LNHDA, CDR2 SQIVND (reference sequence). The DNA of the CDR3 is TGTGCCAGTAGCCCGGGACTAGCGGTTTACAATGAGCAGTTCTTC. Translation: CASSPGLAVYNEQFF.

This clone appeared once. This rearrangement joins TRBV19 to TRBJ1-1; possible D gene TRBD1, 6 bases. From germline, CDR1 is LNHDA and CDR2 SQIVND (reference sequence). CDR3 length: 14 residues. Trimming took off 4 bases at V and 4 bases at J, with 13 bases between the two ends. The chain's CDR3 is CASSTLGGVTEAFF. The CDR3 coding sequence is TGTGCCAGTAGTACATTAGGGGGAGTCACTGAAGCTTTCTTT.

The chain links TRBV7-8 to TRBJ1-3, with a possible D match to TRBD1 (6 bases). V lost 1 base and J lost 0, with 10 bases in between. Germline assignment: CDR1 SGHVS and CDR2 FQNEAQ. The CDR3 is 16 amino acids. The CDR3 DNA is TGTGCCAGCAGCTTAGTCAGGGGCCACTCTGGAAACACCATATATTTT. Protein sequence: CASSLVRGHSGNTIYF.

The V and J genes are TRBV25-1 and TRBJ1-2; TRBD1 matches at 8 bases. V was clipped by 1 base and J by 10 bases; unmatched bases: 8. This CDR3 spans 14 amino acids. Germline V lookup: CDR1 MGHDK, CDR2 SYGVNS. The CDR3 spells CASSESRDRPNYTF. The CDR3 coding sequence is TGTGCCAGCAGTGAATCCCGGGACAGGCCTAACTACACCTTC.

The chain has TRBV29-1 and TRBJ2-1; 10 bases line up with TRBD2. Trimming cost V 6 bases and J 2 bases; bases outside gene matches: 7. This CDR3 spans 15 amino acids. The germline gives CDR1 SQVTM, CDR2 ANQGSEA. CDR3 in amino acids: CSVGASGSTYNEQFF. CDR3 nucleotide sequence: TGCAGCGTCGGGGCTAGCGGGAGTACCTACAATGAGCAGTTCTTC.

The CDR3 coding sequence is TGTGCCAGTAGTACCTCTCGAACCAGGGGGCTAATCAATGAGCAGTTCTTC. Translated: CASSTSRTRGLINEQFF. The gene calls are TRBV19 and TRBJ2-1; TRBD1 aligns across 8 bases. V lost 4 bases to trimming and J lost 6 bases; unmatched junction nucleotides: 14. Germline V CDR1 and CDR2: LNHDA, SQIVND (reference sequence). The CDR3 consists of 17 residues.

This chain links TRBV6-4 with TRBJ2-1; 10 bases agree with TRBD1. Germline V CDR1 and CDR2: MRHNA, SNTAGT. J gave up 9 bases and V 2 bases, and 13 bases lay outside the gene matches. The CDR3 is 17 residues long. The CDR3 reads CASSDTLPGQGISEQFF. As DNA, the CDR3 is TGTGCCAGCAGTGACACCCTACCGGGACAGGGGATAAGTGAGCAGTTCTTC.

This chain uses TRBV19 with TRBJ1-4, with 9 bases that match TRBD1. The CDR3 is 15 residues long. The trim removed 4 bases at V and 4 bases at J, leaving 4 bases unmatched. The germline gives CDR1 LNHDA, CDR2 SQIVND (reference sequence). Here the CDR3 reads CASSTSDRGNEKLFF. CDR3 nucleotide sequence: TGTGCCAGTAGTACCTCGGACAGGGGTAATGAAAAACTGTTTTTT.

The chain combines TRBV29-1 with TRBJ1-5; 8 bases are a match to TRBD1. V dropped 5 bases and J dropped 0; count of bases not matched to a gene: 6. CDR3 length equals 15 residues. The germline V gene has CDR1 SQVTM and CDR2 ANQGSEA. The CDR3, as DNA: TGCAGCGTTACTACAGGGGGAAGTAGCAATCAGCCCCAGCATTTT. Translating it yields CSVTTGGSSNQPQHF.

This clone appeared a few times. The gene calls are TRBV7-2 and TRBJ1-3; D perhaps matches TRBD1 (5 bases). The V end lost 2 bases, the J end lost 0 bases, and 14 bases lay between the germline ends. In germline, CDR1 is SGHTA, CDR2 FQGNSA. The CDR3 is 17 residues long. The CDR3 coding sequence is TGTGCCAGCAGCTTATATGGCAGGGCTCCCTCTGGAAACACCATATATTTT. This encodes CASSLYGRAPSGNTIYF.

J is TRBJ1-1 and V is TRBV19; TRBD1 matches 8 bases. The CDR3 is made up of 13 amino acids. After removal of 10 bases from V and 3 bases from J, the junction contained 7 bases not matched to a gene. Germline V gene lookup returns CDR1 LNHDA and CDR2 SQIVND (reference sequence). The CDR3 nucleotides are TGTGCCACCTTGGACAGGGCGGACACTGAAGCTTTCTTT. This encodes CATLDRADTEAFF.

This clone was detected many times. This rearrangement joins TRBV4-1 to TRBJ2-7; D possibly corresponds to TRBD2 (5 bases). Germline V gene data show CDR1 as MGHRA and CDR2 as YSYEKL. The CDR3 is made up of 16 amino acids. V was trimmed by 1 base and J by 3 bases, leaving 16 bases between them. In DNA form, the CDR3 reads TGCGCCAGCAGCCAAGTTTTCGGACTTGGGAGCTACGAGCAGTACTTC. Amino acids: CASSQVFGLGSYEQYF.

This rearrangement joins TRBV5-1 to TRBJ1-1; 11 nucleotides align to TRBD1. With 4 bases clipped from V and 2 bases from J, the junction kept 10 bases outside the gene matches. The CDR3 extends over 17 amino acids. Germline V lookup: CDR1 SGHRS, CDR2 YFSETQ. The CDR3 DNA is TGCGCCAGCAGCCTAAGGACAGGGGGCCTCTTTAACACTGAAGCTTTCTTT. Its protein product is CASSLRTGGLFNTEAFF. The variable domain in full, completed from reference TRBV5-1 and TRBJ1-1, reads KAGVTQTPRYLIKTRGQQVTLSCSPISGHRSVSWYQQTPGQGLQFLFEYFSETQRNKGNFPGRFSGRQFSNSRSEMNVSTLELGDSALYLCASSLRTGGLFNTEAFFGQGTRLTVV.

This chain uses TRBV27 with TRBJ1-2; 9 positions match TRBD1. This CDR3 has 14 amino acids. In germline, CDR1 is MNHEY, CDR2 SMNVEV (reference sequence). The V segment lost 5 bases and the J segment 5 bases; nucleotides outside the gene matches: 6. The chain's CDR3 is CASSGTGLRYGYTF. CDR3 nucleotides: TGTGCCAGCAGTGGGACAGGGCTCCGGTATGGCTACACCTTC.

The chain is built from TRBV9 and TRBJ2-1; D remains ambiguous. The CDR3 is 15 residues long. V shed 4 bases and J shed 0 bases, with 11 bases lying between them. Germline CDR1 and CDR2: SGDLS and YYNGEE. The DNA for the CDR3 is TGTGCCAGCAGCCCGTCCACCAGCTCCTACAATGAGCAGTTCTTC. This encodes CASSPSTSSYNEQFF.

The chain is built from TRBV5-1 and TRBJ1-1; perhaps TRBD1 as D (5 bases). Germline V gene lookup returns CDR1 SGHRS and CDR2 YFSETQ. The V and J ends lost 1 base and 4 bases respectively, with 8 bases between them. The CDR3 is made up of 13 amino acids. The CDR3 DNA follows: TGCGCCAGCAGCTTGAGGCAGGGCACTGAAGCTTTCTTT. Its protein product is CASSLRQGTEAFF.

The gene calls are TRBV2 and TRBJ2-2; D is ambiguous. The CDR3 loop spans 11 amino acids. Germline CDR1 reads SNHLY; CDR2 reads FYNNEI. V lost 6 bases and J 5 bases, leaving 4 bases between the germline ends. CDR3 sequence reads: CASSSTGELFF. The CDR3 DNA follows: TGTGCCAGCAGCTCGACCGGGGAGCTGTTTTTT.

The CDR3 sequence is CASSWGQGSNQPQHF. As DNA, the CDR3 is TGTGCCAGCAGCTGGGGACAGGGAAGCAATCAGCCCCAGCATTTT. The chain links TRBV5-6 to TRBJ1-5; 9 positions match TRBD1. Germline V gene data show CDR1 as SGHDT and CDR2 as YYEEEE. V gave up 3 bases and J gave up 1 base; unmatched junction bases: 2. The CDR3 totals 15 residues.

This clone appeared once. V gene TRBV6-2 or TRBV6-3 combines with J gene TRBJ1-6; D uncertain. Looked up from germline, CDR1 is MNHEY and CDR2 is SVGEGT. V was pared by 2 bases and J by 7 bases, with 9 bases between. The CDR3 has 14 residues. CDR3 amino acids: CASSYQESNSPLHF. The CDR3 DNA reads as TGTGCCAGCAGTTACCAGGAATCAAATTCACCCCTCCACTTT.

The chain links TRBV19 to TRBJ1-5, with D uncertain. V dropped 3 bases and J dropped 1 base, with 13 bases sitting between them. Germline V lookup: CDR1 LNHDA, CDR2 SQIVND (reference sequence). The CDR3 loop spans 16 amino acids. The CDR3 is CASSIGGQTSNQPQHF. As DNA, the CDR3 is TGTGCCAGTAGTATCGGAGGGCAGACAAGCAATCAGCCCCAGCATTTT.

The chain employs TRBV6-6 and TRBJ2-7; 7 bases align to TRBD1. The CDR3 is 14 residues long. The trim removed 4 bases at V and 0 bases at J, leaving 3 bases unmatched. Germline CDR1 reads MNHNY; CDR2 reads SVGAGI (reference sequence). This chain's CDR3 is CASSLDRVSYEQYF. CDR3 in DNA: TGTGCCAGCAGTTTAGACAGGGTCTCCTACGAGCAGTACTTC.

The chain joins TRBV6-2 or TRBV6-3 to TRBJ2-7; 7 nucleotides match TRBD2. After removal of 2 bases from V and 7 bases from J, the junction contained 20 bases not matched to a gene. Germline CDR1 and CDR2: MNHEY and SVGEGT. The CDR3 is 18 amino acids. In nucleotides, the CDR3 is TGTGCCAGCAGTTACCCTTCGTCTGCAGGTCAGGGACTATGGGAGCAGTACTTC. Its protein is CASSYPSSAGQGLWEQYF.

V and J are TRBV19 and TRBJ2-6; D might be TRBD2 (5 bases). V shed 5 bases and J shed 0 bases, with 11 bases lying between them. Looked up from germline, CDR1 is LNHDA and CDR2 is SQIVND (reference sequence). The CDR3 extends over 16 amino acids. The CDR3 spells CASSPGISSGANVLTF. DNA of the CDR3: TGTGCCAGTAGTCCCGGGATCTCCTCTGGGGCCAACGTCCTGACTTTC.

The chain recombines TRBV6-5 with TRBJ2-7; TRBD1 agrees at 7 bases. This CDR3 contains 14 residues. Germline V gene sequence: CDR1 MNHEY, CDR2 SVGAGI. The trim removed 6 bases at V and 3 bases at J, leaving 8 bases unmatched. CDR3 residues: CASRAGTASYEQYF. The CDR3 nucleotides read TGTGCCAGCAGGGCCGGGACAGCAAGCTACGAGCAGTACTTC.

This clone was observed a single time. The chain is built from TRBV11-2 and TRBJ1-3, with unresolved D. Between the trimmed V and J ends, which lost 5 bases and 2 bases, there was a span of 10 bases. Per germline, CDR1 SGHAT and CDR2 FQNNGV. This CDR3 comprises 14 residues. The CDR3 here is CASSRQSAGNTIYF. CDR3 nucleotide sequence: TGTGCCAGCAGCCGTCAGAGCGCTGGAAACACCATATATTTT.

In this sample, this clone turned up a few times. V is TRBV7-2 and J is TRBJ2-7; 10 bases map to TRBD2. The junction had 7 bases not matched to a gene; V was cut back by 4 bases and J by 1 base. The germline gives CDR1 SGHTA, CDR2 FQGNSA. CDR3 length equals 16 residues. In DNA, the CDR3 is TGTGCCAGCAGCTCTCCTAGCGGGAGACCTTCCTACGAGCAGTACTTC. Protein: CASSSPSGRPSYEQYF. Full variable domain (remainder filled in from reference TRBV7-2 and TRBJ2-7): GAGVSQSPSNKVTEKGKDVELRCDPISGHTALYWYRQSLGQGLEFLIYFQGNSAPDKSGLPSDRFSAERTGGSVSTLTIQRTQQEDSAVYLCASSSPSGRPSYEQYFGPGTRLTVT.